Following are 5 T cell receptor beta chains from one sample sequenced in a study of T cells in Graves' hyperthyroidism and ophthalmopathy. Amplification yielded TCR beta CDR3 regions, with RNA transcripts as the source. Using the HTBI primer set, a first-round RT-PCR was run on the TCR CDR3. MiXCR, applied by TCRdb to the multiplex PCR reads, yields one record per CDR3 protein. The sample consists of nearly 600,000 distinct CDR3 sequences, over 12% of them appearing once. Sample: blood. These receptors came from a woman under 30 with Graves' ophthalmopathy.

The chain joins TRBV5-1 to TRBJ2-7, with unresolved D. The V end lost 0 bases, the J end lost 4 bases, and 14 bases lay between the germline ends. The V gene's germline CDR1 is SGHRS and CDR2 YFSETQ. CDR3 size: 15 residues. CDR3 sequence: CASSLGLRVEYEQYF. In DNA, the CDR3 is TGCGCCAGCAGCTTGGGGTTACGAGTGGAGTACGAGCAGTACTTC.

The V call is TRBV27, the J call TRBJ1-1; TRBD1 agrees at 8 bases. This CDR3 is 11 amino acids long. Germline V gene sequence: CDR1 MNHEY, CDR2 SMNVEV (reference sequence). J was trimmed by 11 bases and V by 6 bases; bases with no gene match: 5. The DNA of the CDR3 is TGTGCCAGCAGCTCAGGGGGCCGGGCTTTCTTT. This codes for CASSSGGRAFF.

V gene TRBV3-1 combines with J gene TRBJ1-1; tentatively, D is TRBD1 (5 bases). V was trimmed by 3 bases and J by 6 bases, leaving 11 bases between them. Germline V gene data show CDR1 as LGHDT and CDR2 as YNNKEL (reference sequence). The CDR3 consists of 13 residues. The CDR3 bases are TGTGCCAGCAGCCAGGGGCGGGTGGCTGAAGCTTTCTTT. It specifies CASSQGRVAEAFF.

This clonotype was seen a handful of times. J is TRBJ2-1 and V is TRBV6-5; TRBD2 agrees at 9 bases. With V trimmed by 2 bases and J by 4 bases, 6 bases remained unmatched. The CDR3 length is 16 residues. Germline V gene data show CDR1 as MNHEY and CDR2 as SVGAGI. CDR3 amino acids: CASSYTGLASYNEQFF. The CDR3 DNA reads as TGTGCCAGCAGTTACACGGGACTAGCAAGTTACAATGAGCAGTTCTTC.

The chain links TRBV11-1 to TRBJ2-6, with 9 bases matching TRBD1. This CDR3 region has 18 residues. V shed 4 bases and J 1 base; nucleotides not matched to a gene: 8. The germline gives CDR1 SGHAT, CDR2 FQDESV (reference sequence). This chain's CDR3 is CASSYGTGFLSGANVLTF. The CDR3 bases are TGTGCCAGCAGCTATGGGACAGGGTTCTTATCTGGGGCCAACGTCCTGACTTTC.